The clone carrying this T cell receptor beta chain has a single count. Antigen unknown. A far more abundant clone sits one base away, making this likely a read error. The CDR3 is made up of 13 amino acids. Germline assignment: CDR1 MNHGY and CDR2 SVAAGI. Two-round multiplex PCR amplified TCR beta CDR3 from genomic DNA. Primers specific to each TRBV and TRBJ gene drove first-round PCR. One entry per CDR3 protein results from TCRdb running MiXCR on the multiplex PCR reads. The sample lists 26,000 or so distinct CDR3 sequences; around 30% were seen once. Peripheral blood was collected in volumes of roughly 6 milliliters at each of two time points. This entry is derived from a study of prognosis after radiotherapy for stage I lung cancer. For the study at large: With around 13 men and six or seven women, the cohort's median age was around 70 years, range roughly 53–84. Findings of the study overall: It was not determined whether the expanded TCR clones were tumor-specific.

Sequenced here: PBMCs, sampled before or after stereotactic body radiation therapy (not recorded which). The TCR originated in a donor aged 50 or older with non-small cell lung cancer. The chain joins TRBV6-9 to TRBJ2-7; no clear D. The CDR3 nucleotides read TGTGTCAGCAGTTTTACAGACCTCTACGAGCAGTACTTC. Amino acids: CVSSFTDLYEQYF.